Shown below are 2 T cell receptor beta chains from a single sample sequenced in a study of CD8+CD57+ T cells in acquired aplastic anemia. In patients chosen for sequencing, flow cytometry had shown CD8+CD57+ cell expansion. CDR3 and TCR beta VDJ profiling relied on genomic DNA as the template. MiXCR was run by TCRdb on the reads, yielding one entry per CDR3 protein. The sample has 200,000 to 250,000 distinct CDR3 sequences, roughly 60% seen once. The sample consisted of sorted CD4+, CD8+, or CD8+CD57+ T cells (not recorded which) from PBMCs. The origin of the receptors is a human donor with aplastic anemia.

The V and J genes are TRBV29-1 and TRBJ2-7; D is perhaps TRBD2 (7 bases). The CDR3 runs to 15 residues. V was shortened by 6 bases and J by 6 bases, with 24 bases between the two germline ends. Germline V CDR1 and CDR2: SQVTM, ANQGSEA. The CDR3 reads CSVFGGTVGALEQYF. The CDR3 DNA reads TGCAGCGTCTTCGGGGGGACGGTGGGGGCTCTCGAGCAGTACTTC.

This chain uses TRBV29-1 with TRBJ2-1; D perhaps matches TRBD2 (5 bases). This CDR3 is built from 11 residues. Per germline, CDR1 SQVTM and CDR2 ANQGSEA. V was trimmed by 6 bases and J by 14 bases, leaving 17 bases between them. The CDR3 loop is CSVRAGGEKFF. The CDR3 DNA sequence: TGCAGCGTCCGGGCGGGTGGGGAAAAGTTCTTC.